This T cell receptor (beta chain) was recorded in a study of spatial heterogeneity in lung cancer. The CDR3 has 13 amino acids. Deletions cut 8 bases from V and 1 base from J, with 6 bases between. Judged by abundance, this clonotype is medium-sized. Its antigen is as yet unknown. Little can be read into the size of this beta chain, an off-target read in a library designed for alpha chains. Time point noted: sample taken at primary tumor resection. Whole RNA, isolated from tumor, nontumor lung or frozen PBMC, was sequenced without prior sorting. Donation came from about 72 patients with untreated early-stage non-small cell lung cancer. Single TCR cDNA molecules each had their own unique molecular identifier. TCRdb itself ran the 5' RACE reads through MiXCR, one entry per CDR3 protein. The table lists some 8,900 distinct CDR3 sequences, roughly 5% of them singletons. Study conclusions and caveats: Blood contained ubiquitous expanded tumor TCRs more at resection than at follow-up.

Sample: PBMCs, taken at surgery. This chain links TRBV12-3 or TRBV12-4 with TRBJ2-6; D gene uncertain. This clonotype originated in a male donor with early-stage non-small cell lung cancer. CDR3 in amino acids: CASLRSGANVLTF. CDR3 nucleotides: TGTGCCAGCCTTAGGTCTGGGGCCAACGTCCTGACTTTC.